The TCR beta chain under discussion was sequenced for a study of blood T cell repertoires in COVID-19. About the study: Spain, Italy and the United States supplied samples that represented acute and convalescent COVID-19. In each case, the material was cDNA or gDNA derived from T cells, B-cell-depleted T cells, or PBMCs.

In the source study's methods: The authors estimated nucleated cell counts from reference gene primer amplification. The table came from immunoSEQ multiplex PCR; TCRdb's copy has only in-frame clones and leaves some out. D and trimming were read from the DNA, whereas the V and J calls and clone size are those reported in that table. The repertoire holds under 250,000 clones, with more than 65% as singletons. The junction had 14 bases not matched to a gene; V was cut back by 4 bases and J by 1 base. The CDR3 consists of 18 residues. The germline V gene encodes CDR1 SEHNR and CDR2 FQNEAQ (reference sequence).

This receptor was taken from a human donor in a cohort sampled during active COVID-19. This sequence joins TRBV7-9 and TRBJ2-5; 8 nucleotides agree with TRBD2. The specimen sequenced was peripheral blood. CDR3 sequence: CASSSWVGAGVPQETQYF. The CDR3 DNA sequence: TGTGCCAGCAGCTCCTGGGTTGGAGCGGGAGTGCCCCAAGAGACCCAGTACTTC.